This TCR beta chain comes out of a study of a mutant IDH1 vaccine in newly diagnosed glioma. Overall study context: Treated patients had a mean age of about 40 years and a 62.5% male, approximately 38% female split. Before enrollment, the patients had been treated with radiotherapy alone, temozolomide alone, or both together. Most of them had received both. Findings of the study overall: Immune responses induced by vaccination arose in approximately 93% of the patients.

Worth noting for this clone: Its antigen is undetermined.

Generated by immunoSEQ multiplex PCR, the TCRdb table keeps only in-frame clones and is missing some. The sample has about 33,000 clones; approximately 91% are singletons. This CDR3 contains 14 residues. V gave up 8 bases and J gave up 1 base, with 14 bases separating them. Germline V gene sequence: CDR1 SGHVS, CDR2 FQNEAQ. Time point defined: baseline, week 1 (first vaccination visit). Treatment here: pre-vaccination baseline after standard-of-care therapy. Donors' newly diagnosed IDH1-mutant WHO grade 3 or 4 astrocytomas lacked nuclear ATRX. The V and J genes are TRBV7-8 and TRBJ1-1; D gene ambiguous. This receptor was obtained from a woman aged 40 to 49 with glioma. Specimen: PBMCs, collected from a glioma patient treated with radiotherapy, temozolomide or both. CDR3: CASYPRATNTEAFF. DNA of the CDR3: TGTGCCAGCTACCCTCGGGCAACGAACACTGAAGCTTTCTTT. Full variable domain (missing parts from reference TRBV7-8 and TRBJ1-1): GAGVSQSPRYKVAKRGQDVALRCDPISGHVSLFWYQQALGQGPEFLTYFQNEAQLDKSGLPSDRFFAERPEGSVSTLKIQRTQQEDSAVYLCASYPRATNTEAFFGQGTRLTVV.